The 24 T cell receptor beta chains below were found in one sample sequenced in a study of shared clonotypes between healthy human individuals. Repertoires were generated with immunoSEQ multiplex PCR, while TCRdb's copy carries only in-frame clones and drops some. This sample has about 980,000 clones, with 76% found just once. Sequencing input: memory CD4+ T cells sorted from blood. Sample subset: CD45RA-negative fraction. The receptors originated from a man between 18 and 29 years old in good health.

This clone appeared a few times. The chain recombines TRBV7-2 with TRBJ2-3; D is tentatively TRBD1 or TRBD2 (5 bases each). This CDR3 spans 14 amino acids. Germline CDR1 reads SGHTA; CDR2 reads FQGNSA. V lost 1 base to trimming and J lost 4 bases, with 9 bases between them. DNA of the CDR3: TGTGCCAGCAGCTTAGTGTGGGACGCAGATACGCAGTATTTT. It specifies CASSLVWDADTQYF.

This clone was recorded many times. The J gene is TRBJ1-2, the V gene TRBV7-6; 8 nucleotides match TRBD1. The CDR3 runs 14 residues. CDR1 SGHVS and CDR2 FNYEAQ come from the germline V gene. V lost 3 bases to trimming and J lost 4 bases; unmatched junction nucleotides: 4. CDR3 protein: CASSLDTGGYGYTF. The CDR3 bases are TGTGCCAGCAGCTTGGACACAGGGGGCTATGGCTACACCTTC.

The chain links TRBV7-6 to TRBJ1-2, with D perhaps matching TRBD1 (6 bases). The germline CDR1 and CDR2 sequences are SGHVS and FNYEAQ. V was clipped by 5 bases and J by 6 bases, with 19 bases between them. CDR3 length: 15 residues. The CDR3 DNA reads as TGTGCCAGCAGCGCAATGGGGGGGGCGTCGGATGGCTACACCTTC. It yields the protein CASSAMGGASDGYTF.

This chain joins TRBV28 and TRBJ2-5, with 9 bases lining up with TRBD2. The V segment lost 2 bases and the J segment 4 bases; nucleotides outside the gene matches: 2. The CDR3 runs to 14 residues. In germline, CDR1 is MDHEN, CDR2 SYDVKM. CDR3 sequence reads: CASSLVAGAETQYF. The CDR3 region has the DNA TGTGCCAGCAGTTTAGTAGCGGGGGCAGAGACCCAGTACTTC. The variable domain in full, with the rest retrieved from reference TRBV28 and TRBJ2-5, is DVKVTQSSRYLVKRTGEKVFLECVQDMDHENMFWYRQDPGLGLRLIYFSYDVKMKEKGDIPEGYSVSREKKERFSLILESASTNQTSMYLCASSLVAGAETQYFGPGTRLLVL.

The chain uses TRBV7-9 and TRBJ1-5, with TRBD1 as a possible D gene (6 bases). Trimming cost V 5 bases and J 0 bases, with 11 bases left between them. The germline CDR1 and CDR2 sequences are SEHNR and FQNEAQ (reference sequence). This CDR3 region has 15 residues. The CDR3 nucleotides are TGTGCCAGCAGCCAAGGACAGAATAGCAATCAGCCCCAGCATTTT. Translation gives CASSQGQNSNQPQHF.

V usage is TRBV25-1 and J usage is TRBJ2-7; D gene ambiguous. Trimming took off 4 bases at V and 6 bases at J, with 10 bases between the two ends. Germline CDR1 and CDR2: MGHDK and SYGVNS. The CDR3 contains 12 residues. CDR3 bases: TGTGCCAGCAGTGGATCACCTAGCGAGCAGTACTTC. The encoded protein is CASSGSPSEQYF.

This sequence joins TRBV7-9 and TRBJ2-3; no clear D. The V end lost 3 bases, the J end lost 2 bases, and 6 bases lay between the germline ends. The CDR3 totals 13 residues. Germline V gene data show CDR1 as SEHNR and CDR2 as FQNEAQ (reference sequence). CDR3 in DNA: TGTGCCAGCAGCTTCGGTACCACAGATACGCAGTATTTT. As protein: CASSFGTTDTQYF.

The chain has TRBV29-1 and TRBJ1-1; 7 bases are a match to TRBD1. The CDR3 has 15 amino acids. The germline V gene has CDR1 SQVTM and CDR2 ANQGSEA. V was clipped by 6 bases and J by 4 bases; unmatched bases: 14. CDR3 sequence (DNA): TGCAGCGTCCAGTACGCAGGGGGTTCGGTCACTGAAGCTTTCTTT. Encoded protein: CSVQYAGGSVTEAFF.

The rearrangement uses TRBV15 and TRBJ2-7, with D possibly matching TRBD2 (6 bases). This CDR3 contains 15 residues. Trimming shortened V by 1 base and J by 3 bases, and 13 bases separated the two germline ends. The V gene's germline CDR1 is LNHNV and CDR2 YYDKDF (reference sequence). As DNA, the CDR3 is TGTGCCACCAGCAGAGGGGGGACTGAAAACTACGAGCAGTACTTC. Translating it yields CATSRGGTENYEQYF.

For the CDR3, the DNA is TGCAGCGTTGGCACGTGGAGAGTCGGACTCCGGGACGAGCAGTACTTC. Translation: CSVGTWRVGLRDEQYF. The genes are TRBV29-1 and TRBJ2-7, with D possibly TRBD2 on 5 matching bases. Germline V gene lookup returns CDR1 SQVTM and CDR2 ANQGSEA. This CDR3 is 16 amino acids long. V was trimmed by 4 bases and J by 5 bases, leaving 24 bases between them.

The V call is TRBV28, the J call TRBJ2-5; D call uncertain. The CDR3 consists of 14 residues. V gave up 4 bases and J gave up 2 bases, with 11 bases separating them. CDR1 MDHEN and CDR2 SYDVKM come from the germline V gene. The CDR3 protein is CASSSPLQQETQYF. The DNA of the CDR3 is TGTGCCAGCAGTTCCCCTTTGCAACAAGAGACCCAGTACTTC.

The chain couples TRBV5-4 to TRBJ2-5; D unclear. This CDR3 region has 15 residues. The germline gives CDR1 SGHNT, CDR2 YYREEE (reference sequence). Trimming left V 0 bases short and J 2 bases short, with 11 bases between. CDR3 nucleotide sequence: TGTGCCAGCAGCTTGGGATTGGGGTTGCAAGAGACCCAGTACTTC. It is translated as CASSLGLGLQETQYF. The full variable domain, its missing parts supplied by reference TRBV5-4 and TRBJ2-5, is ETGVTQSPTHLIKTRGQQVTLRCSSQSGHNTVSWYQQALGQGPQFIFQYYREEENGRGNFPPRFSGLQFPNYSSELNVNALELDDSALYLCASSLGLGLQETQYFGPGTRLLVL.

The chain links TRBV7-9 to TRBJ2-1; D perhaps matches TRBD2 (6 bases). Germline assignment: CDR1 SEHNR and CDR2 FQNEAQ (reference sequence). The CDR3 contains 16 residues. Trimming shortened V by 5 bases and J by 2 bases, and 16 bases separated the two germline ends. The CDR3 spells CASSRNRGFTYNEQFF. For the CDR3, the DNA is TGTGCCAGCAGCCGAAACCGGGGGTTCACCTACAATGAGCAGTTCTTC.

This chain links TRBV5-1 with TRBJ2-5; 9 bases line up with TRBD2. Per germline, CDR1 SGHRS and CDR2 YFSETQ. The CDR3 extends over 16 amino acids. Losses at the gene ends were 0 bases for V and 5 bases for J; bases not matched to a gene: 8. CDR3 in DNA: TGCGCCAGCAGCTTGGGCCAGGGCGGGAGGGACGAGACCCAGTACTTC. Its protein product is CASSLGQGGRDETQYF.

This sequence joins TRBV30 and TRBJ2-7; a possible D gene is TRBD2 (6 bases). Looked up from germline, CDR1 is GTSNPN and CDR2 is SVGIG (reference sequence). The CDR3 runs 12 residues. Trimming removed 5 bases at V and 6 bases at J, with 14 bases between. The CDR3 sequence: CAWQKTSGEQYF. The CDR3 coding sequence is TGTGCCTGGCAGAAGACTAGTGGCGAGCAGTACTTC. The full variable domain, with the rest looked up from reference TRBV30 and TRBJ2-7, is SQTIHQWPATLVQPVGSPLSLECTVEGTSNPNLYWYRQAAGRGLQLLFYSVGIGQISSEVPQNLSASRPQDRQFILSSKKLLLSDSGFYLCAWQKTSGEQYFGPGTRLTVT.

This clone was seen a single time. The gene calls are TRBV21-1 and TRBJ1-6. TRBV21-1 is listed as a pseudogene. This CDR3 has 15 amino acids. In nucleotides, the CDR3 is TGTGCCAGCAGCAAAACGGGGACCTATAATTCACCCCTCCACTTT. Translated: CASSKTGTYNSPLHF.

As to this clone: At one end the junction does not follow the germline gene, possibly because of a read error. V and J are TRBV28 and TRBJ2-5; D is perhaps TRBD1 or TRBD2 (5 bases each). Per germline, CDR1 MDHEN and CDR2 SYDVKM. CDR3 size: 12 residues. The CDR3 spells CASSMGVAAMDF. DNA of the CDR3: TGTGCCAGCAGCATGGGGGTGGCAGCCATGGACTTC.

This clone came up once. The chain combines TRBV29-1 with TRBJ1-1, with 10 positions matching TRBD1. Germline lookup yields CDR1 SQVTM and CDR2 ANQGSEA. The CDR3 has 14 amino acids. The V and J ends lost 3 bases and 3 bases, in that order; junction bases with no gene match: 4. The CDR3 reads CSVDDRGLDTEAFF. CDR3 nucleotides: TGCAGCGTTGATGACAGGGGGCTCGACACTGAAGCTTTCTTT.

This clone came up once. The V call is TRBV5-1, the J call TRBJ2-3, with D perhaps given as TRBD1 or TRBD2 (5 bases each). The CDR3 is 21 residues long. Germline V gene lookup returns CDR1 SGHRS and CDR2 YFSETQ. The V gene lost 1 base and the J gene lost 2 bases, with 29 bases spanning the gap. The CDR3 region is CASSLFSRTGTGIGATDTQYF. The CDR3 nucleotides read TGCGCCAGCAGCTTGTTCTCCCGAACTGGAACCGGGATAGGGGCCACAGATACGCAGTATTTT.

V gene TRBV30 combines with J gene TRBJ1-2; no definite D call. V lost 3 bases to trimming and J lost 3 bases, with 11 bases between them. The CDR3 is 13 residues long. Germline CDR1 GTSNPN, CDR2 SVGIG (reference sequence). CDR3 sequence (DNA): TGTGCCTGGAGCAAAAACAACTACTATGGCTACACCTTC. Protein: CAWSKNNYYGYTF.

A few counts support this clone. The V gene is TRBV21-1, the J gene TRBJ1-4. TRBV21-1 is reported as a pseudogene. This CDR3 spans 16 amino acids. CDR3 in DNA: TGTGCCAGCAGCAAAGCCCCCCCGGCAACTAATGAAAAACTGTTTTTT. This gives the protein CASSKAPPATNEKLFF.

CDR3 sequence reads: CASNSGSNQPQHF. The CDR3 coding sequence is TGTGCCAGCAACTCAGGTAGCAATCAGCCCCAGCATTTT. The genes are TRBV6-1 and TRBJ1-5; D is ambiguous. This CDR3 comprises 13 residues. Germline CDR1 MNHNS, CDR2 SASEGT. Trimming cost V 7 bases and J 0 bases, with 7 bases left between them.

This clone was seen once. CDR3: CASSTDSFSYNEQFF. The CDR3 bases are TGTGCCAGCAGCACAGACAGTTTCTCCTACAATGAGCAGTTCTTC. The chain couples TRBV6-4 to TRBJ2-1, with D perhaps TRBD1 (5 bases). The CDR3 is made up of 15 amino acids. Germline V gene data show CDR1 as MRHNA and CDR2 as SNTAGT. V lost 6 bases and J 0 bases, leaving 12 bases between the germline ends.

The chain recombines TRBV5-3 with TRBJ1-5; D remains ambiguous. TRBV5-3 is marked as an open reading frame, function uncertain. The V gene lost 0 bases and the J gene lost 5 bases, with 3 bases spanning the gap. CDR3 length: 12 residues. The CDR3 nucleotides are TGTGCCAGAAGCTTGGCCCATCAGCCCCAGCATTTT. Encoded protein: CARSLAHQPQHF.